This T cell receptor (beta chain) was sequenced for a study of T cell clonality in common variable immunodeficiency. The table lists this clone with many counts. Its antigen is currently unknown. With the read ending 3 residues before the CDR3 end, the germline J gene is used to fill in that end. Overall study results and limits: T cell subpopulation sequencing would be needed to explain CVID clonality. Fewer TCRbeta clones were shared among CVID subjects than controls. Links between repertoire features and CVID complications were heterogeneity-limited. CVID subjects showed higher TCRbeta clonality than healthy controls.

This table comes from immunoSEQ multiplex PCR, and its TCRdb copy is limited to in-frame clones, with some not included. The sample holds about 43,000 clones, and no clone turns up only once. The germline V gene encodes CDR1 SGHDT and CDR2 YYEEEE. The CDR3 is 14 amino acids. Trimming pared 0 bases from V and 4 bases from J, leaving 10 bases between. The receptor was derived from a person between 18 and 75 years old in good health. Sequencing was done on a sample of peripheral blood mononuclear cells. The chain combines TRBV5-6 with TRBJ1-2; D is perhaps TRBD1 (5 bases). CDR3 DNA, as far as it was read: TGTGCCAGCAGCTTGGTGCGGGGCCCCTATGGC. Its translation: CASSLVRGPYG. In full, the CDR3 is CASSLVRGPYGYTF.